The 15 T cell receptor beta chains below were found in one sample sequenced in a study of OX40 agonist ivuxolimab in advanced cancers. Generated by immunoSEQ multiplex PCR, the TCRdb table keeps only in-frame clones and is missing some. The profile covers 95,000 to 150,000 clones, with roughly 95% appearing a single time and approximately 0.15% taken by the ten largest. Source: CD4+ or CD8+ T cells sorted from blood, taken in a trial of the OX40 agonist ivuxolimab. These receptor sequences come from an adult with an advanced solid tumor such as melanoma, head and neck, liver or kidney cancer.

The gene calls are TRBV2 and TRBJ1-4, with TRBD1 matching over 11 bases. This CDR3 has 15 amino acids. V shed 7 bases, J shed 8 bases, and the junction held 9 bases outside the gene matches. The V gene's germline CDR1 is SNHLY and CDR2 FYNNEI. DNA for the CDR3: TGTGCCAGCAATCCCGGGACAGGGGGTCAGGAAAAACTGTTTTTT. It codes for CASNPGTGGQEKLFF.

The chain couples TRBV28 to TRBJ2-1; TRBD1 aligns across 7 bases. The CDR3 totals 15 residues. With V trimmed by 5 bases and J by 4 bases, 8 bases remained unmatched. Germline V CDR1 and CDR2: MDHEN, SYDVKM. CDR3 sequence (DNA): TGTGCCAGCAGTAATAACAGGGGTTCTTACAATGAGCAGTTCTTC. Translating it yields CASSNNRGSYNEQFF.

The chain is built from TRBV28 and TRBJ2-5; D is undetermined. The CDR3 sequence is 14 residues long. The V end was cut by 3 bases, the J end by 2 bases, with 10 bases between. From germline, CDR1 is MDHEN and CDR2 SYDVKM. CDR3 protein: CASSFLGPQETQYF. The CDR3 coding sequence is TGTGCCAGCAGTTTCCTTGGACCACAAGAGACCCAGTACTTC.

This chain joins TRBV10-2 and TRBJ2-3; 10 bases agree with TRBD2. Germline lookup yields CDR1 WSHSY and CDR2 SAAADI. The CDR3 runs 16 residues. After removal of 0 bases from V and 4 bases from J, the junction contained 4 bases not matched to a gene. CDR3 in DNA: TGCGCCAGCAGTGAGTCAGCAGCGGGGGGGCCAGATACGCAGTATTTT. Translating gives CASSESAAGGPDTQYF.

The V gene is TRBV28, the J gene TRBJ2-3, with TRBD1 matching 7 bases. V gave up 5 bases and J gave up 4 bases; unmatched junction bases: 9. The length of the CDR3 is 15 residues. Looked up from germline, CDR1 is MDHEN and CDR2 is SYDVKM. CDR3: CASSLTGARPDTQYF. CDR3 sequence (DNA): TGTGCCAGCAGTCTTACAGGGGCCCGTCCAGATACGCAGTATTTT.

This clone has ten or more counts. V is TRBV10-3 and J is TRBJ1-5; possible D gene TRBD1, 5 bases. This CDR3 has 14 amino acids. V was trimmed by 4 bases and J by 1 base, leaving 8 bases between them. Per germline, CDR1 ENHRY and CDR2 SYGVKD. The CDR3 here is CAISAAGSNQPQHF. The CDR3 DNA reads TGTGCCATCAGTGCGGCAGGGAGCAATCAGCCCCAGCATTTT.

The genes are TRBV30 and TRBJ1-1; 11 bases are a match to TRBD1. Trimming cost V 1 base and J 4 bases; bases outside gene matches: 5. The CDR3 extends over 15 amino acids. In germline, CDR1 is GTSNPN, CDR2 SVGIG (reference sequence). The CDR3 region is CAWSAGTGGSTEAFF. CDR3 nucleotide sequence: TGTGCCTGGAGTGCTGGGACAGGGGGAAGCACTGAAGCTTTCTTT. Supplemented by reference TRBV30 and TRBJ1-1, the full variable domain reads SQTIHQWPATLVQPVGSPLSLECTVEGTSNPNLYWYRQAAGRGLQLLFYSVGIGQISSEVPQNLSASRPQDRQFILSSKKLLLSDSGFYLCAWSAGTGGSTEAFFGQGTRLTVV.

The genes are TRBV5-1 and TRBJ2-6; 7 nucleotides align to TRBD1. CDR3 length equals 17 residues. Germline CDR1 is SGHRS and CDR2 is YFSETQ. The trim removed 6 bases at V and 0 bases at J, leaving 9 bases unmatched. The CDR3 reads CASTRQGWSSGANVLTF. The CDR3, as DNA: TGCGCCAGCACACGACAGGGCTGGTCCTCTGGGGCCAACGTCCTGACTTTC.

This clone was seen only once. CDR3: CASIAGIDYGYTF. The CDR3 DNA follows: TGTGCCAGCATCGCAGGGATTGACTATGGCTACACCTTC. V usage is TRBV6-1 and J usage is TRBJ1-2; perhaps TRBD1 as D (5 bases). Looked up from germline, CDR1 is MNHNS and CDR2 is SASEGT. The CDR3 runs to 13 residues. The V gene lost 7 bases and the J gene lost 3 bases, with 12 bases spanning the gap.

The V gene is TRBV2, the J gene TRBJ1-5, with a possible D match to TRBD1 (5 bases). The V and J ends lost 5 bases and 11 bases respectively, with 19 bases between them. CDR3 length equals 14 residues. Germline-derived CDR1 and CDR2 are SNHLY and FYNNEI. CDR3 sequence: CASSSTGLPSAQHF. The CDR3 DNA reads TGTGCCAGCAGTTCCACGGGACTCCCCTCGGCCCAGCATTTT.

The genes are TRBV6-6 and TRBJ2-7, with TRBD1 identical over 8 bases. Trimming removed 8 bases from V and 3 bases from J; junction bases left unmatched: 6. The germline CDR1 and CDR2 sequences are MNHNY and SVGAGI (reference sequence). The CDR3 is 13 amino acids. The CDR3 DNA sequence: TGTGCCAGCTATTCGGACAGGGACTACGAGCAGTACTTC. This translates into CASYSDRDYEQYF.

The chain links TRBV21-1 to TRBJ2-3; the D call TRBD2 from the table was never checked on the DNA. TRBV21-1 is described as a pseudogene. There are 15 residues in the CDR3. The CDR3 DNA follows: TGTGCCAGCAGCATAACTCGGGTGAAGACAGATACGCAGTATTTT. Translated: CASSITRVKTDTQYF.

V gene TRBV5-4 combines with J gene TRBJ2-6, with D hard to call. V lost 3 bases and J 0 bases, leaving 7 bases between the germline ends. CDR1 and CDR2 from the germline V gene are SGHNT and YYREEE (reference sequence). The CDR3 is 15 residues long. In nucleotides, the CDR3 is TGTGCCAGCAGCTGGGATTACTCTGGGGCCAACGTCCTGACTTTC. Translated, it gives CASSWDYSGANVLTF.

The V gene is TRBV6-4, the J gene TRBJ1-4, with TRBD1 as a possible D gene (6 bases). V shed 6 bases and J shed 7 bases, with 12 bases lying between them. CDR1 and CDR2 (germline): MRHNA, SNTAGT. The CDR3 has 13 amino acids. The CDR3 bases are TGTGCCAGCAGCAGGGAACAGGGTGAAAAACTGTTTTTT. Translation gives CASSREQGEKLFF.

The V call is TRBV7-7, the J call TRBJ1-1, with a possible D match to TRBD1 (6 bases). CDR3 length: 14 amino acids. Germline V CDR1 and CDR2: SSHAT, FNYEAQ (reference sequence). The V end was cut by 6 bases, the J end by 2 bases, with 13 bases between. The DNA for the CDR3 is TGTGCCAGCAGGCGGACAGAGAGTAACACTGAAGCTTTCTTT. This sequence encodes CASRRTESNTEAFF.